A selection of T cell receptor beta chains follows, all from one sample in a study of PD-1 blockade in mismatch repair-deficient tumors. This table comes from immunoSEQ multiplex PCR, and its TCRdb copy is limited to in-frame clones, with some not included. The sample lists some 70,000 clones; 78% were seen once. The source material was peripheral blood, sampled 2 weeks after starting pembrolizumab. Receptor source: an adult with mismatch repair-deficient cancer. CDR3s include the opening cysteine and the closing phenylalanine or tryptophan. The order of the fields is J gene, D gene, V gene, clone size, CDR3 protein, CDR3 DNA. A D gene is named only where the DNA matches it firmly. Not all rows give a size; the values are once, few, many and, for expanded clones, a class.

j_call: TRBJ2-6; d_call: NA; v_call: TRBV30; clone_size: once; cdr3_aa: CAWSTGRTASGANVLTF; cdr3_nt: TGTGCCTGGAGTACAGGGCGGACAGCCTCTGGGGCCAACGTCCTGACTTTC
j_call: TRBJ1-3; d_call: NA; v_call: TRBV19; clone_size: once; cdr3_aa: CASSEVSGNTIYF; cdr3_nt: TGTGCCAGTAGCGAAGTGTCTGGAAACACCATATATTTT
j_call: TRBJ2-7; d_call: NA; v_call: TRBV19; clone_size: NA; cdr3_aa: CASSIESSSYEQYF; cdr3_nt: TGTGCCAGTAGTATAGAATCGAGCTCCTACGAGCAGTACTTC
j_call: TRBJ2-3; d_call: NA; v_call: TRBV6-1; clone_size: NA; cdr3_aa: CASSEVYTQYF; cdr3_nt: TGTGCCAGCAGTGAAGTCTATACGCAGTATTTT
j_call: TRBJ1-4; d_call: NA; v_call: TRBV5-1; clone_size: NA; cdr3_aa: CASSLGSGGRNEKLFF; cdr3_nt: TGCGCCAGCAGCTTGGGTTCCGGGGGTAGAAATGAAAAACTGTTTTTT
j_call: TRBJ1-2; d_call: NA; v_call: TRBV6-6; clone_size: NA; cdr3_aa: CASGEIWGYTF; cdr3_nt: TGTGCCAGCGGAGAAATCTGGGGCTACACCTTC
j_call: TRBJ2-3; d_call: NA; v_call: TRBV7-7; clone_size: NA; cdr3_aa: CASSLDRTLNTQYF; cdr3_nt: TGTGCTAGCAGCTTAGATCGGACCCTAAATACGCAGTATTTT
j_call: TRBJ1-1; d_call: TRBD1; v_call: TRBV27; clone_size: NA; cdr3_aa: CASSFVGQGARNTEAFF; cdr3_nt: TGTGCCAGCAGTTTTGTAGGACAGGGGGCAAGGAACACTGAAGCTTTCTTT
j_call: TRBJ2-7; d_call: NA; v_call: TRBV5-4; clone_size: NA; cdr3_aa: CASSQDYARTISYEQYF; cdr3_nt: TGTGCCAGCAGCCAAGATTACGCGCGGACGATCTCCTACGAGCAGTACTTC
j_call: TRBJ1-4; d_call: NA; v_call: TRBV25-1; clone_size: few; cdr3_aa: CASKSGYEKLFF; cdr3_nt: TGTGCCAGCAAATCCGGTTATGAAAAACTGTTTTTT
j_call: TRBJ1-1; d_call: NA; v_call: TRBV11-2; clone_size: NA; cdr3_aa: CASSLDAGGAFF; cdr3_nt: TGTGCCAGCAGCTTAGATGCGGGTGGCGCTTTCTTT
j_call: TRBJ2-2; d_call: NA; v_call: TRBV19; clone_size: NA; cdr3_aa: CASSIRLDGELFF; cdr3_nt: TGTGCCAGTAGTATCCGACTGGACGGGGAGCTGTTTTTT
j_call: TRBJ2-7; d_call: TRBD1; v_call: TRBV6-6; clone_size: once; cdr3_aa: CASSPIWDRGGEQYF; cdr3_nt: TGTGCCAGCAGCCCGATTTGGGACAGGGGCGGGGAGCAGTACTTC
j_call: TRBJ2-2; d_call: NA; v_call: TRBV7-3; clone_size: NA; cdr3_aa: CASRPRVGDTGELFF; cdr3_nt: TGTGCCAGCAGGCCGCGTGTGGGGGACACCGGGGAGCTGTTTTTT
j_call: TRBJ2-5; d_call: NA; v_call: TRBV7-8; clone_size: NA; cdr3_aa: CASSQTGKIMETQYF; cdr3_nt: TGTGCCAGCAGCCAAACAGGGAAAATAATGGAGACCCAGTACTTC
j_call: TRBJ1-2; d_call: NA; v_call: TRBV7-9; clone_size: NA; cdr3_aa: CASSPSGGGVNYGYTF; cdr3_nt: TGTGCCAGCAGCCCCAGCGGGGGAGGGGTCAACTATGGCTACACCTTC
j_call: TRBJ2-7; d_call: NA; v_call: TRBV2; clone_size: NA; cdr3_aa: CASKRIRVYEQYF; cdr3_nt: TGTGCCAGCAAACGTATCAGGGTTTACGAGCAGTACTTC
j_call: TRBJ2-1; d_call: TRBD2; v_call: TRBV5-1; clone_size: many; cdr3_aa: CASSPVGLEVYNEQFF; cdr3_nt: TGCGCCAGCAGCCCCGTCGGACTAGAAGTCTACAATGAGCAGTTCTTC
j_call: TRBJ2-7; d_call: NA; v_call: TRBV2; clone_size: NA; cdr3_aa: CASKSGDRLESYEQYF; cdr3_nt: TGTGCCAGCAAGTCCGGCGATCGCCTAGAATCGTACGAGCAGTACTTC
j_call: TRBJ2-7; d_call: NA; v_call: TRBV19; clone_size: NA; cdr3_aa: CASSITFRDLGSSYEQYF; cdr3_nt: TGTGCCAGTAGTATAACGTTCCGGGACCTCGGATCCTCCTACGAGCAGTACTTC
j_call: TRBJ2-2; d_call: NA; v_call: TRBV29-1; clone_size: few; cdr3_aa: CSVDRGRTGELFF; cdr3_nt: TGCAGCGTTGACCGGGGGCGAACCGGGGAGCTGTTTTTT
j_call: TRBJ1-1; d_call: NA; v_call: TRBV6-5; clone_size: NA; cdr3_aa: CASSREGEAFF; cdr3_nt: TGTGCCAGTTCAAGAGAAGGTGAAGCTTTCTTT
j_call: TRBJ1-1; d_call: NA; v_call: TRBV7-9; clone_size: NA; cdr3_aa: CASSLYSQMNTEAFF; cdr3_nt: TGTGCCAGCAGCCTTTATTCACAGATGAACACTGAAGCTTTCTTT
j_call: TRBJ2-5; d_call: TRBD1; v_call: TRBV29-1; clone_size: few; cdr3_aa: CSVEPATGGALLQETQYF; cdr3_nt: TGCAGCGTTGAACCGGCAACAGGGGGCGCCCTTTTACAAGAGACCCAGTACTTC
j_call: TRBJ2-6; d_call: NA; v_call: TRBV18; clone_size: NA; cdr3_aa: CASSPTGANVLTF; cdr3_nt: TGTGCCAGCTCACCAACTGGGGCCAACGTCCTGACTTTC
j_call: TRBJ2-5; d_call: NA; v_call: TRBV6-5; clone_size: NA; cdr3_aa: CASSYSTEGSRETQYF; cdr3_nt: TGTGCCAGCAGTTACTCCACAGAAGGGAGCAGGGAGACCCAGTACTTC
j_call: TRBJ2-7; d_call: TRBD1; v_call: TRBV10-2; clone_size: NA; cdr3_aa: CASSESSYRGEQYF; cdr3_nt: TGCGCCAGCAGTGAGTCGAGTTACAGGGGTGAGCAGTACTTC
j_call: TRBJ2-3; d_call: TRBD1; v_call: TRBV6-1; clone_size: NA; cdr3_aa: CASREDRAYTQYF; cdr3_nt: TGTGCCAGCAGAGAGGACAGGGCGTATACGCAGTATTTT
j_call: TRBJ2-7; d_call: NA; v_call: TRBV28; clone_size: NA; cdr3_aa: CASSLGLYYEQYF; cdr3_nt: TGTGCCAGCAGTCTAGGACTCTACTACGAGCAGTACTTC
j_call: TRBJ2-1; d_call: TRBD2; v_call: TRBV7-6; clone_size: NA; cdr3_aa: CASSLEPLADLYNEQFF; cdr3_nt: TGTGCCAGCAGCTTAGAACCTCTAGCGGACCTTTACAATGAGCAGTTCTTC
j_call: TRBJ1-2; d_call: TRBD1; v_call: TRBV27; clone_size: few; cdr3_aa: CASSLGQGINYGYTF; cdr3_nt: TGTGCCAGCAGTTTAGGACAGGGGATTAACTATGGCTACACCTTC
j_call: TRBJ1-1; d_call: NA; v_call: TRBV5-1; clone_size: NA; cdr3_aa: CASSLDTDLEAFF; cdr3_nt: TGCGCCAGCAGCTTGGACACGGACTTGGAAGCTTTCTTT
j_call: TRBJ1-4; d_call: TRBD1; v_call: TRBV27; clone_size: NA; cdr3_aa: CASRTTGVEKLFF; cdr3_nt: TGTGCCAGCAGAACAACAGGGGTGGAAAAACTGTTTTTT
j_call: TRBJ1-2; d_call: NA; v_call: TRBV7-9; clone_size: few; cdr3_aa: CASVERVVDYGYTF; cdr3_nt: TGTGCCAGCGTAGAACGGGTTGTTGACTATGGCTACACCTTC
j_call: TRBJ1-1; d_call: NA; v_call: TRBV19; clone_size: NA; cdr3_aa: CASSPGREGSAFF; cdr3_nt: TGTGCCAGTAGCCCCGGCAGGGAAGGATCGGCTTTCTTT
j_call: TRBJ2-1; d_call: NA; v_call: TRBV9; clone_size: once; cdr3_aa: CASSPTPAYNEQFF; cdr3_nt: TGTGCCAGCAGCCCAACACCCGCCTACAATGAGCAGTTCTTC
j_call: TRBJ1-3; d_call: NA; v_call: TRBV10-3; clone_size: NA; cdr3_aa: CAISESQGKGPDPGNTIYF; cdr3_nt: TGTGCCATCAGTGAGTCTCAGGGGAAGGGTCCCGACCCTGGAAACACCATATATTTT
j_call: TRBJ2-5; d_call: NA; v_call: TRBV7-3; clone_size: NA; cdr3_aa: CASSLRSGQETQYF; cdr3_nt: TGTGCCAGCAGCTTAAGGTCAGGTCAAGAGACCCAGTACTTC
j_call: TRBJ2-5; d_call: TRBD2; v_call: TRBV29-1; clone_size: NA; cdr3_aa: CSVDTSGSSETQYF; cdr3_nt: TGCAGCGTTGATACTAGCGGGAGCTCTGAGACCCAGTACTTC
j_call: TRBJ2-5; d_call: NA; v_call: TRBV28; clone_size: NA; cdr3_aa: CASSTPLETQYF; cdr3_nt: TGTGCCAGCAGTACACCCTTAGAGACCCAGTACTTC
j_call: TRBJ1-5; d_call: TRBD1; v_call: TRBV27; clone_size: NA; cdr3_aa: CASSPRDRANQPQHF; cdr3_nt: TGTGCCAGCAGTCCTCGAGACAGGGCCAATCAGCCCCAGCATTTT
j_call: TRBJ2-1; d_call: NA; v_call: TRBV11-3; clone_size: NA; cdr3_aa: CASSPQGFYNEQFF; cdr3_nt: TGTGCCAGCAGCCCACAGGGCTTCTACAATGAGCAGTTCTTC
j_call: TRBJ1-4; d_call: TRBD1; v_call: TRBV5-6; clone_size: NA; cdr3_aa: CASSPTGDGEKLFF; cdr3_nt: TGTGCCAGCAGCCCGACAGGGGATGGTGAAAAACTGTTTTTT
j_call: TRBJ1-1; d_call: NA; v_call: TRBV2; clone_size: NA; cdr3_aa: CASISGVLNTEAFF; cdr3_nt: TGTGCCAGCATAAGTGGGGTTCTGAACACTGAAGCTTTCTTT
j_call: TRBJ1-2; d_call: NA; v_call: TRBV6-6; clone_size: NA; cdr3_aa: CASFGRNYGYTF; cdr3_nt: TGTGCCAGCTTTGGACGGAACTATGGCTACACCTTC
j_call: TRBJ2-3; d_call: NA; v_call: TRBV30; clone_size: once; cdr3_aa: CASLWGGSDTQYF; cdr3_nt: TGTGCCAGCTTGTGGGGAGGATCAGATACGCAGTATTTT
j_call: TRBJ1-1; d_call: NA; v_call: TRBV5-1; clone_size: NA; cdr3_aa: CASSSLGVTVTEAFF; cdr3_nt: TGCGCCAGCAGTTCCCTTGGGGTAACGGTTACTGAAGCTTTCTTT
j_call: TRBJ2-1; d_call: TRBD2; v_call: TRBV7-3; clone_size: few; cdr3_aa: CASSAGTSASNEQFF; cdr3_nt: TGTGCCAGCAGTGCCGGGACTAGCGCCTCCAATGAGCAGTTCTTC
j_call: TRBJ1-1; d_call: NA; v_call: TRBV15; clone_size: once; cdr3_aa: CATSREGDGTEAFF; cdr3_nt: TGTGCCACCAGCAGAGAGGGTGATGGGACTGAAGCTTTCTTT
j_call: TRBJ2-1; d_call: NA; v_call: TRBV29-1; clone_size: NA; cdr3_aa: CSVDFTAGTYNEQFF; cdr3_nt: TGCAGCGTTGACTTCACGGCGGGCACCTACAATGAGCAGTTCTTC